Presented here are 21 T cell receptor beta chains from one specimen sequenced in a study of low-dose radiotherapy and immunotherapy resistance in tumors. The time point was: after trial treatment. Stated treatment: LDRT plus nivolumab, ipilimumab, low-dose cyclophosphamide and aspirin (RACIN trial). Both TCRalpha and TCRbeta chains were reverse transcribed with V-gene-specific primers. TCR amplification involved around 22 PCR cycles with a constant-region primer and V-primer adapter. Via MiXCR, TCRdb re-called the reads, giving one row per CDR3 protein. The sample contains 100,000 or so distinct CDR3 sequences, around 20% of which appear only once. Material: PBMCs, obtained after low-dose radiotherapy plus immunotherapy. These TCRs come from a male donor with prostate cancer.

In its sample, this clonotype was seen a few times. The chain recombines TRBV5-1 with TRBJ2-1; no reliable D call. Trimming pared 0 bases from V and 0 bases from J, leaving 7 bases between. CDR1 SGHRS and CDR2 YFSETQ come from the germline V gene. There are 15 residues in the CDR3. The CDR3 is CASSLGSYSYNEQFF. The CDR3 DNA is TGCGCCAGCAGCTTGGGGTCATACTCCTACAATGAGCAGTTCTTC.

This clonotype was found many times. J is TRBJ1-1 and V is TRBV29-1, with a weak D call TRBD1 (5 bases). From germline, CDR1 is SQVTM and CDR2 ANQGSEA. The V and J ends lost 4 bases and 3 bases respectively, with 18 bases between them. The CDR3 sequence is 15 residues long. The CDR3 coding sequence is TGCAGCGTTGGCACGCGACAGTGGAGGGACACTGAAGCTTTCTTT. Its translation: CSVGTRQWRDTEAFF.

In this sample, this clonotype turned up many times. The chain carries TRBV11-2 and TRBJ2-1; 7 bases match TRBD2. The CDR3 spans 15 residues. The ends lost 6 bases at V and 7 bases at J; junction bases unmatched: 12. Per the germline V gene, CDR1 is SGHAT and CDR2 is FQNNGV. CDR3 in amino acids: CASSESGAPRNEQFF. The CDR3 bases are TGTGCCAGCAGTGAAAGCGGGGCCCCGAGGAATGAGCAGTTCTTC.

This clonotype was observed at least ten times. V is TRBV7-9 and J is TRBJ2-7; D may be TRBD1 or TRBD2 (5 bases each). The CDR3 runs 15 residues. The V and J ends lost 8 bases and 0 bases respectively, with 17 bases between them. The germline CDR1 and CDR2 sequences are SEHNR and FQNEAQ (reference sequence). CDR3 amino acids: CASLPPGPPSYEQYF. The CDR3 DNA follows: TGTGCCAGCCTACCGCCGGGACCGCCCTCCTACGAGCAGTACTTC.

The chain employs TRBV4-3 and TRBJ1-2; the D is unclear. CDR3 size: 15 residues. Germline values: CDR1 LGHNA, CDR2 YSLEER. V lost 0 bases and J 8 bases, leaving 16 bases between the germline ends. The DNA of the CDR3 is TGCGCCAGCAGCCAAGAGGTTGCCTCTCCGGGGGGCTACACCTTC. Its translation: CASSQEVASPGGYTF.

A word on this clonotype: A read error likely explains this, since a far larger clone differs by one base. This sequence joins TRBV5-5 and TRBJ2-1; possibly TRBD1 for D (6 bases). CDR1 is SGHKS, CDR2 YYEKEE, per germline (reference sequence). This CDR3 spans 16 amino acids. Trimming stripped 0 bases from V and 13 bases from J, with 23 bases between. This CDR3 reads CASSLEQGLLKGTQFF. CDR3 in DNA: TGTGCCAGCAGCTTGGAACAGGGCTTACTAAAGGGGACCCAGTTCTTC.

This clonotype was counted at least ten times. The chain joins TRBV6-1 to TRBJ1-2; the D is unclear. CDR1 is MNHNS and CDR2 is SASEGT in the germline V gene. This CDR3 is 15 amino acids long. V gave up 2 bases and J gave up 4 bases, with 14 bases separating them. CDR3 residues: CASSEQPQDAYGYTF. The CDR3 bases are TGTGCCAGCAGTGAACAACCCCAGGATGCCTATGGCTACACCTTC.

This clonotype was detected many times. The V call is TRBV6-5, the J call TRBJ2-2; D uncertain. Germline CDR1 MNHEY, CDR2 SVGAGI. The CDR3 sequence is 13 residues long. Between the trimmed V and J ends, which lost 6 bases and 2 bases, there was a span of 7 bases. The CDR3 DNA reads TGTGCCAGCAGACCCTATAACACCGGGGAGCTGTTTTTT. It codes for CASRPYNTGELFF.

The V gene is TRBV19, the J gene TRBJ2-6, with 8 bases matching TRBD1. The CDR3 covers 14 residues. Per the germline V gene, CDR1 is LNHDA and CDR2 is SQIVND (reference sequence). Trimming removed 7 bases from V and 2 bases from J; junction bases left unmatched: 1. DNA for the CDR3: TGTGCCAGTACACAGGGGGCTGGGGCCAACGTCCTGACTTTC. It codes for CASTQGAGANVLTF.

This clonotype occurred many times. The genes are TRBV28 and TRBJ2-7, with 8 bases identical to TRBD1. Unmatched junction bases numbered 8, after V lost 5 bases and J lost 5 bases. Germline V gives CDR1 MDHEN, CDR2 SYDVKM. The CDR3 is 14 residues long. This CDR3 is CASSEDRGPNEQYF. The DNA of the CDR3 is TGTGCCAGCAGTGAAGACAGGGGTCCCAACGAGCAGTACTTC.

There are a few counts of this clonotype. The chain uses TRBV11-3 and TRBJ2-7; the D gene could be TRBD1 or TRBD2 (6 bases each). From germline, CDR1 is SGHNT and CDR2 YENEEA. This CDR3 region has 15 residues. The V gene lost 5 bases and the J gene lost 4 bases, with 18 bases spanning the gap. The CDR3 is CASSQGEGGFYEQYF. CDR3 DNA sequence: TGTGCCAGCAGCCAAGGAGAGGGGGGTTTTTACGAGCAGTACTTC.

This clonotype was seen ten or more times. The chain uses TRBV7-8 and TRBJ2-7; 7 bases match TRBD1. The CDR3 sequence is 14 residues long. In germline, CDR1 is SGHVS, CDR2 FQNEAQ. V lost 5 bases and J lost 2; bases outside the gene matches: 6. The CDR3 region is CASSDPGQTYEQYF. DNA for the CDR3: TGTGCCAGCAGCGACCCGGGACAGACCTACGAGCAGTACTTC.

This clonotype has a count of ten or more. The rearrangement uses TRBV29-1 and TRBJ2-3; 12 positions agree with TRBD2. This CDR3 region has 18 residues. Looked up from germline, CDR1 is SQVTM and CDR2 is ANQGSEA. V lost 4 bases to trimming and J lost 1 base; unmatched junction nucleotides: 12. DNA for the CDR3: TGCAGCGTTGCTCCTAGCGGGGGGGCTTTCCGGGGCACAGATACGCAGTATTTT. Its translation is CSVAPSGGAFRGTDTQYF.

The rearrangement joins TRBV7-2 to TRBJ1-5, with D perhaps TRBD1 (5 bases). The V gene's germline CDR1 is SGHTA and CDR2 FQGNSA. Trimming stripped 2 bases from V and 7 bases from J, with 12 bases between. This CDR3 is 14 amino acids long. CDR3 residues: CASSLTRGDQPQHF. CDR3 in DNA: TGTGCCAGCAGCTTAACGCGAGGGGACCAGCCCCAGCATTTT.

This clonotype was counted at least ten times. The V and J genes are TRBV5-1 and TRBJ2-2; tentatively, D is TRBD1 or TRBD2 (5 bases each). Germline V gene data show CDR1 as SGHRS and CDR2 as YFSETQ. CDR3 size: 16 residues. Trimming cost V 1 base and J 3 bases, with 13 bases left between them. The CDR3 is CASSLYRDLYTGELFF. As DNA, the CDR3 is TGCGCCAGCAGCTTGTATCGGGACCTCTACACCGGGGAGCTGTTTTTT.

There are many counts of this clonotype. The V call is TRBV19, the J call TRBJ2-3, with D unresolved. CDR3 length: 15 residues. Per germline, CDR1 LNHDA and CDR2 SQIVND (reference sequence). V was pared by 5 bases and J by 0 bases, with 12 bases between. The CDR3 DNA reads TGTGCCAGTAGTTCACAGAAGCTTAGCACAGATACGCAGTATTTT. The encoded protein is CASSSQKLSTDTQYF.

In its sample, this clonotype was seen many times. This rearrangement joins TRBV13 to TRBJ2-3, with no clear D. The V gene lost 3 bases and the J gene lost 4 bases, with 14 bases spanning the gap. Germline V gene data show CDR1 as PRHDT and CDR2 as FYEKMQ (reference sequence). This CDR3 spans 15 amino acids. The CDR3 DNA is TGTGCCAGCAGCTTCGGCCGACGCGCATCAGATACGCAGTATTTT. Translated: CASSFGRRASDTQYF.

In its sample, this clonotype was seen many times. The CDR3 sequence: CAGKGSGGSYEQYF. The CDR3, as DNA: TGTGCCGGGAAGGGTAGCGGGGGCTCCTACGAGCAGTACTTC. This sequence joins TRBV30 and TRBJ2-7, with 9 bases aligning to TRBD2. After removal of 8 bases from V and 0 bases from J, the junction contained 8 bases not matched to a gene. Per germline, CDR1 GTSNPN and CDR2 SVGIG (reference sequence). The CDR3 sequence is 14 residues long. Combining the CDR3 with reference TRBV30 and TRBJ2-7 gives the whole variable domain SQTIHQWPATLVQPVGSPLSLECTVEGTSNPNLYWYRQAAGRGLQLLFYSVGIGQISSEVPQNLSASRPQDRQFILSSKKLLLSDSGFYLCAGKGSGGSYEQYFGPGTRLTVT.

This clonotype was seen at least ten times. The rearrangement links TRBV5-1 to TRBJ1-5, with 7 bases matching TRBD1. CDR1 SGHRS and CDR2 YFSETQ come from the germline V gene. The CDR3 has 13 residues. J lost 5 bases, V lost 5 bases, and 4 bases had no gene match. The CDR3 reads CASRRDRDQPQHF. The CDR3 region has the DNA TGCGCCAGCAGAAGGGACAGAGATCAGCCCCAGCATTTT.

This sequence joins TRBV19 and TRBJ2-5, with 9 bases aligning to TRBD1. The CDR3 contains 14 residues. The germline V gene encodes CDR1 LNHDA and CDR2 SQIVND (reference sequence). V gave up 6 bases and J gave up 5 bases; unmatched junction bases: 7. CDR3 DNA sequence: TGTGCCAGTAGCACGACAGGGGGACAGGAGACCCAGTACTTC. This translates into CASSTTGGQETQYF.

At least ten counts were recorded for this clonotype. The chain employs TRBV12-3 or TRBV12-4 and TRBJ1-2; perhaps TRBD1 as D (6 bases). This CDR3 comprises 13 residues. V lost 2 bases and J lost 6, with 10 bases in between. CDR3 sequence (DNA): TGTGCCAGCAGTTTAATAACAGGGAATGGCTACACCTTC. Translation gives CASSLITGNGYTF.